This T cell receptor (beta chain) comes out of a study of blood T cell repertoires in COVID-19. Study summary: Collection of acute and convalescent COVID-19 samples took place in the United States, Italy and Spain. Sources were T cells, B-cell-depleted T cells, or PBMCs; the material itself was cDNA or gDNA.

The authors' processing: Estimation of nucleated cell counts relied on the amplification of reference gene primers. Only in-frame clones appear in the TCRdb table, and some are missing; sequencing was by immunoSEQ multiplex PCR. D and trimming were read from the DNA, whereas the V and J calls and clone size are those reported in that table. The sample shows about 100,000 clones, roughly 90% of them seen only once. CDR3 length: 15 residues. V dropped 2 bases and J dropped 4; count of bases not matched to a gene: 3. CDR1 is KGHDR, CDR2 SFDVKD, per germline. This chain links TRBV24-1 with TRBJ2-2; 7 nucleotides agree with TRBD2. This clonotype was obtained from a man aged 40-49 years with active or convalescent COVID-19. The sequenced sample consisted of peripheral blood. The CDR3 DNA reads TGTGCCACCAGTGATTACGGGGGGATCACCGGGGAGCTGTTTTTT. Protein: CATSDYGGITGELFF.